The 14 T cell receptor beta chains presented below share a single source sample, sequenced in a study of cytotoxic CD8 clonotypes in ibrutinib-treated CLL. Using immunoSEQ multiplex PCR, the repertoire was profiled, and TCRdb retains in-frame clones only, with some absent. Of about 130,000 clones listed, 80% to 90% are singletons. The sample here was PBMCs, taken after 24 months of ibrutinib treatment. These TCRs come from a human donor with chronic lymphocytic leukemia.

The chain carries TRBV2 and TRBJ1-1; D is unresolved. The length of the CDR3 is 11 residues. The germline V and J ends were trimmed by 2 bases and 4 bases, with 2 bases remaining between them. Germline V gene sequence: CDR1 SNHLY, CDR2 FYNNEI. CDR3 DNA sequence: TGTGCCAGCAGTGAACGCACTGAAGCTTTCTTT. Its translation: CASSERTEAFF.

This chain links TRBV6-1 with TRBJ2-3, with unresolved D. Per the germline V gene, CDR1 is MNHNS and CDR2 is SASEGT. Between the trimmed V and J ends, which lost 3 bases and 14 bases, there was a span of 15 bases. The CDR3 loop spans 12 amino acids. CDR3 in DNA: TGTGCCAGCAGTGATTATAGCCGCGCGGCGTATTTT. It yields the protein CASSDYSRAAYF.

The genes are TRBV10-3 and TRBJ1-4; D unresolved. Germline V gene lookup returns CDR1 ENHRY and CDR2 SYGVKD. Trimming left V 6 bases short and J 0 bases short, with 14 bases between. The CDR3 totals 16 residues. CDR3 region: CAIRMTGLATNEKLFF. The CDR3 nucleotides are TGTGCCATCAGGATGACCGGTCTCGCAACTAATGAAAAACTGTTTTTT.

CDR3: CASGSKGQGNTEAFF. The CDR3 DNA sequence: TGTGCTAGTGGCAGCAAGGGACAGGGGAACACTGAAGCTTTCTTT. The genes are TRBV12-5 and TRBJ1-1, with 9 nucleotides matching TRBD1. Germline CDR1 reads LGHNT; CDR2 reads FRNRAP. The J segment lost 1 base and the V segment lost 6 bases, leaving 6 bases of the junction unmatched. This CDR3 has 15 amino acids.

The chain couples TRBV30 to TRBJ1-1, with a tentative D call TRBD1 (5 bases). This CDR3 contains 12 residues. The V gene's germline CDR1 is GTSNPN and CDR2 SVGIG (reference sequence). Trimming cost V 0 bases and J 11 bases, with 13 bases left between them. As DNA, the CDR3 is TGTGCCTGGAGTGTATTGACAGACGGGGCTTTCTTT. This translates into CAWSVLTDGAFF.

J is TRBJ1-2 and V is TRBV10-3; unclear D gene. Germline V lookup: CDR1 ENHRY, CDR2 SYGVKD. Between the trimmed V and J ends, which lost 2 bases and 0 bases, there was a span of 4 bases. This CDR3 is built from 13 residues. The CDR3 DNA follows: TGTGCCATCAGTGAGGAAGCTAACTATGGCTACACCTTC. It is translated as CAISEEANYGYTF.

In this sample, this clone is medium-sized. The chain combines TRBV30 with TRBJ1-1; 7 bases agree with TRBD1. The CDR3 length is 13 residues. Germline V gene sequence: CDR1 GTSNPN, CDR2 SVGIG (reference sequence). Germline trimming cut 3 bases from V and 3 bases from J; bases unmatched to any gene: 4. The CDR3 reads CAWSDRADTEAFF. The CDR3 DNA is TGTGCCTGGAGCGACAGGGCCGACACTGAAGCTTTCTTT.

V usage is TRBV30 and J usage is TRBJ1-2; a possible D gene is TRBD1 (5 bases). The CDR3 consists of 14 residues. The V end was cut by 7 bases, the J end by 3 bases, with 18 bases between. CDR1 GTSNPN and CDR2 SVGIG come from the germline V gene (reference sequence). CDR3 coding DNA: TGTGCCTACACTGACAGCCCGGCGGACTATGGCTACACCTTC. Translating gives CAYTDSPADYGYTF.

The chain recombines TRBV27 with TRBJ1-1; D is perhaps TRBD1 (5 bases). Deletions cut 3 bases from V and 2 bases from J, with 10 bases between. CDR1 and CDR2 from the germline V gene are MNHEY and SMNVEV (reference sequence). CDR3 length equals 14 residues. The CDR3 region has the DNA TGTGCCAGCAGTTTTTCCAGGGATAACACTGAAGCTTTCTTT. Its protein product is CASSFSRDNTEAFF.

The CDR3 is CAISGAEDTQYF. CDR3 nucleotides: TGTGCCATCAGTGGAGCGGAAGATACGCAGTATTTT. The genes are TRBV10-3 and TRBJ2-3; D perhaps matches TRBD2 (5 bases). The CDR3 covers 12 residues. The V gene lost 4 bases and the J gene lost 5 bases, with 7 bases spanning the gap. In germline, CDR1 is ENHRY, CDR2 SYGVKD.

CDR3 in DNA: TGTGCCAGCAGTTACGGACAGGGGGATACCTACAATGAGCAGTTCTTC. This translates into CASSYGQGDTYNEQFF. This chain uses TRBV6-5 with TRBJ2-1; TRBD1 matches at 10 bases. The CDR3 runs 16 residues. CDR1 is MNHEY and CDR2 is SVGAGI in the germline V gene. The J segment lost 2 bases and the V segment lost 2 bases, leaving 3 bases of the junction unmatched.

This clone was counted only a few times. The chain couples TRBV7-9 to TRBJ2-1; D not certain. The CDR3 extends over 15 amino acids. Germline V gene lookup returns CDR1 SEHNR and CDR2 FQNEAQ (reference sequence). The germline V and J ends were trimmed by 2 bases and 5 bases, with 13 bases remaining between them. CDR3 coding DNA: TGTGCCAGCAGCTTACGCAGGTACAAGAACAATGAGCAGTTCTTC. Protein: CASSLRRYKNNEQFF.

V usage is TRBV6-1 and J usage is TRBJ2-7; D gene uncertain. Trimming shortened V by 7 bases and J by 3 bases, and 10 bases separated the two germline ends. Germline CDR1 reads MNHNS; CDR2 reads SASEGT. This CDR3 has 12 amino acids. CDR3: CASTHPVYEQYF. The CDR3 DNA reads TGTGCCAGCACGCACCCCGTCTACGAGCAGTACTTC.

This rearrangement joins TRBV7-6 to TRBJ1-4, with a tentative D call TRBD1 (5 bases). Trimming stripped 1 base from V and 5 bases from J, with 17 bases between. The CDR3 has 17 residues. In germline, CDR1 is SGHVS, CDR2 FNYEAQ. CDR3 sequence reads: CASSLGALGGANEKLFF. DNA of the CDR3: TGTGCCAGCAGCTTAGGAGCCCTGGGGGGAGCAAATGAAAAACTGTTTTTT.